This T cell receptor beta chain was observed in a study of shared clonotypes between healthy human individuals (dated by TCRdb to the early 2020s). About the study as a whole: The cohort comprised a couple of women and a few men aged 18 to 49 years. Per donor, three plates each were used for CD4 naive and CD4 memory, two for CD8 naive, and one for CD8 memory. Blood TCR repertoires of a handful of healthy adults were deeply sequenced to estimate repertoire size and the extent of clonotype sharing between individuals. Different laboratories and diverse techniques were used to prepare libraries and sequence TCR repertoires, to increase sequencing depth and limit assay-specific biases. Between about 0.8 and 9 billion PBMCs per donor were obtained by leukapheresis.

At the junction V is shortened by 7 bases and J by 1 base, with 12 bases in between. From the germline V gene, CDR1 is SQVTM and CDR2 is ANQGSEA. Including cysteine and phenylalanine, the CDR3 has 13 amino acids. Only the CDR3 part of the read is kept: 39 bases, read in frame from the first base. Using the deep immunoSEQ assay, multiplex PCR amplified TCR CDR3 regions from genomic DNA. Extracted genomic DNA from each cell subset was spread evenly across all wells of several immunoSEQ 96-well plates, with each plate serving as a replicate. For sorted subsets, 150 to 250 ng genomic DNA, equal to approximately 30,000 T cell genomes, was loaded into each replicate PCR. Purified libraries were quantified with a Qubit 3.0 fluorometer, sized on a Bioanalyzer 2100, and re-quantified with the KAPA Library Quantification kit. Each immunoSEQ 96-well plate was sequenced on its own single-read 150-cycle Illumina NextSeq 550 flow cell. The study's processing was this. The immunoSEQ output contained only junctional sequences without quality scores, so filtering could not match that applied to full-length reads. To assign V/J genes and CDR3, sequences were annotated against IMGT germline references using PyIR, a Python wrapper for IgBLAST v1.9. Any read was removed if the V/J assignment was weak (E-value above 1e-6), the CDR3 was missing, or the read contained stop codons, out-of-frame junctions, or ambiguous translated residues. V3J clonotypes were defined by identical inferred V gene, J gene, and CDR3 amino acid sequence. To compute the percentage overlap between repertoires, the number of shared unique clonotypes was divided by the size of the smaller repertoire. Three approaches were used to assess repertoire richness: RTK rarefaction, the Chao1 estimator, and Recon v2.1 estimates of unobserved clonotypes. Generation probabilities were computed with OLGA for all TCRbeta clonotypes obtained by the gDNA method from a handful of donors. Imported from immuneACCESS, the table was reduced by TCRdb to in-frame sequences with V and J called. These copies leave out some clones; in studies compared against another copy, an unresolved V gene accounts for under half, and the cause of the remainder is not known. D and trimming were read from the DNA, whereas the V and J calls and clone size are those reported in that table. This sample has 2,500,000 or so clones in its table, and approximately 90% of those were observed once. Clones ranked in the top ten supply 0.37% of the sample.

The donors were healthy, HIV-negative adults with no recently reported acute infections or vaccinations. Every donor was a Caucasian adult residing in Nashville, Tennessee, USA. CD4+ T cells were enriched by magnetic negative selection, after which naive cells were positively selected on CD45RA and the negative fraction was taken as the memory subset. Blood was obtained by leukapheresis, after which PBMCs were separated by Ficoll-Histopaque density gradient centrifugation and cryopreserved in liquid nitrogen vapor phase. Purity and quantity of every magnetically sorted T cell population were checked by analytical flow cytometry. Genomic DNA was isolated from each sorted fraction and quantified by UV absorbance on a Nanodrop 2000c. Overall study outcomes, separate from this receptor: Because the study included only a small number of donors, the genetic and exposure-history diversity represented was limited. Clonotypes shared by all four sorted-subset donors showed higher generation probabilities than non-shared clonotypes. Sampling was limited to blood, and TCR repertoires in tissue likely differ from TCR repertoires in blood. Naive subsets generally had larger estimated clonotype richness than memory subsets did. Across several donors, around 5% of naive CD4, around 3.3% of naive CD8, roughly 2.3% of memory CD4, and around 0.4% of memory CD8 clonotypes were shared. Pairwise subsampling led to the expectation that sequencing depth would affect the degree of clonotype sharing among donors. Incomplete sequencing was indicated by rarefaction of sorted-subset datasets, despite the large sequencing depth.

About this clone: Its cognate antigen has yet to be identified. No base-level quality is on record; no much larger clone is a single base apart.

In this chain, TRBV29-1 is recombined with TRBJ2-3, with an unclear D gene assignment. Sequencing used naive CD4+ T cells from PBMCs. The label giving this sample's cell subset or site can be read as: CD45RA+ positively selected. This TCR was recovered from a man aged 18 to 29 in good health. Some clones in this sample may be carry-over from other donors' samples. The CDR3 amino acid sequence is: CSARPAGTDTQYF. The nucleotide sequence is TGCAGCGCTCGGCCCGCGGGCACAGATACGCAGTATTTT.